This T cell receptor beta chain was sequenced during a study of vaccination effects on CD4 cells after COVID-19. Study-wide background: Two convalescent donors provided samples 16 days and one week before vaccination.

Of note for this clone: The antigen remains unidentified.

Culturing for around eleven days preceded CD4+ T cell isolation. Half the medium was replaced with IL-2 medium on days 3 and 7. The protocol was immunoSEQ multiplex PCR, while the TCRdb copy is restricted to in-frame clones and leaves out a portion. The sample yields 45,000 to 60,000 clones, more than 75% seen once. General observations from the study: Mainly new clones induced by vaccination were found among post-vaccine spike-reactive clones in convalescents.

The source of this sequence is a human donor who had a prior SARS-CoV-2 infection. The specimen was CD4+ T cells from PBMCs cultured without peptide, collected before COVID-19 vaccination.

The CDR3 is CASSNRGYGYTF. For the CDR3, the DNA is TGTGCCAGCAGTAACAGGGGTTATGGCTACACCTTC. The chain is built from TRBV6-5 and TRBJ1-2; 7 bases fit TRBD1. The CDR3 is made up of 12 amino acids. Germline loops: CDR1 MNHEY, CDR2 SVGAGI. The junction had 2 bases not matched to a gene; V was cut back by 5 bases and J by 5 bases.